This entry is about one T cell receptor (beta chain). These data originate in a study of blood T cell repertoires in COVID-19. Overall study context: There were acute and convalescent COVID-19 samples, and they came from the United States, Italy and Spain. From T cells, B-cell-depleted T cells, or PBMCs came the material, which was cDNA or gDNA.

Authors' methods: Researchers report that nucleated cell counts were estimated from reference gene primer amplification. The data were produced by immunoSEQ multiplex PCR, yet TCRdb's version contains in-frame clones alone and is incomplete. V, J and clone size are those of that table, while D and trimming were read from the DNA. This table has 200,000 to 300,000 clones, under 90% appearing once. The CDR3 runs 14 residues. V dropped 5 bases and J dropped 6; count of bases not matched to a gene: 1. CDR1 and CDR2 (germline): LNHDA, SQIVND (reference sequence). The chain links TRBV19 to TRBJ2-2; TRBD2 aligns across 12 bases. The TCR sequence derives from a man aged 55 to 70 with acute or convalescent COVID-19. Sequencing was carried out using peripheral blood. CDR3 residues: CASSLAGGSGELFF. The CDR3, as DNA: TGTGCCAGTAGTCTAGCGGGAGGGTCCGGGGAGCTGTTTTTT.